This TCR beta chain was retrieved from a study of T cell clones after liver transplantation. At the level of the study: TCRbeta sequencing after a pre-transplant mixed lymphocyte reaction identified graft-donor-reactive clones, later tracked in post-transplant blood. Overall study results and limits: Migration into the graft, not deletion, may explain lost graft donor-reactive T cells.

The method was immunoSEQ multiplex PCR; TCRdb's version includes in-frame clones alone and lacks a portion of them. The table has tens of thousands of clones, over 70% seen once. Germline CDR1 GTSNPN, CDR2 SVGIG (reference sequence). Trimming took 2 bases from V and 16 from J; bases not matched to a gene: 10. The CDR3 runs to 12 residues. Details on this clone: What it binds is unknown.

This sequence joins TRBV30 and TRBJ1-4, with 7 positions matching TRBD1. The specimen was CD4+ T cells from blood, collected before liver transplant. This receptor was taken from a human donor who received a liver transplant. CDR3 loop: CAWSPNDRAPFF. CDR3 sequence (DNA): TGTGCCTGGAGTCCAAACGACAGGGCGCCGTTTTTT.